The rows below give T cell receptor beta chains drawn from one sample of a study of cytomegalovirus exposure and HLA in healthy donors. Produced via immunoSEQ multiplex PCR; TCRdb's table is partial and in-frame only. The sample includes approximately 220,000 clones, about three quarters of them seen just once. The sample consisted of PBMCs. Source of these receptors: a middle-aged man in good health and CMV-seronegative. The CDR3 runs from the conserved cysteine through the conserved F or W. The D gene is left open where the match is weak. Where a row states a size, it is once, few, many or the class of an expanded clone; other rows omit it.

abundance,j_gene,v_gene,d_gene,CDR3aa,CDR3nt
-,TRBJ1-5,TRBV6-1,TRBD1,CASSLGQGDQPQHF,TGTGCCAGCAGCCTGGGACAGGGGGACCAGCCCCAGCATTTT
-,TRBJ2-1,TRBV7-9,-,CASSLESLLDEQFF,TGTGCCAGCAGCTTAGAGTCTCTATTAGATGAGCAGTTCTTC
-,TRBJ1-1,TRBV4-1,-,CASSRLLDSELYTEAFF,TGCGCCAGCAGCCGCTTATTGGACAGCGAACTTTACACTGAAGCTTTCTTT
-,TRBJ2-3,TRBV11-3,TRBD1,CASSLSGQGRHTQYF,TGTGCCAGCAGCTTATCGGGACAGGGGCGTCATACGCAGTATTTT
-,TRBJ1-5,TRBV7-2,TRBD1,CASRQGQGNQPQHF,TGTGCCAGCAGGCAGGGACAGGGCAATCAGCCCCAGCATTTT
-,TRBJ2-2,TRBV5-1,-,CASSADGLHNTGELFF,TGCGCCAGCAGCGCAGACGGACTCCACAACACCGGGGAGCTGTTTTTT
-,TRBJ1-1,TRBV19,-,CASSYGWNTEAFF,TGTGCCAGTAGTTATGGCTGGAACACTGAAGCTTTCTTT
-,TRBJ1-2,TRBV19,-,CASSTEQGFYGYTF,TGTGCCAGTAGTACAGAACAGGGTTTCTATGGCTACACCTTC
-,TRBJ2-2,TRBV7-8,-,CASSLARQKSGELFF,TGTGCCAGCAGCTTAGCGAGGCAGAAATCCGGGGAGCTGTTTTTT
-,TRBJ1-6,TRBV5-4,TRBD1,CASSTPDRLNSPLHF,TGTGCCAGCAGCACCCCGGACAGGTTAAATTCACCCCTCCACTTT
-,TRBJ1-2,TRBV10-3,-,CAISESGEYGYTF,TGTGCCATCAGTGAGTCTGGAGAATATGGCTACACCTTC
-,TRBJ1-1,TRBV27,TRBD1,CASSPRQGGNTEAFF,TGTGCCAGCAGTCCCCGACAGGGAGGGAACACTGAAGCTTTCTTT
-,TRBJ2-3,TRBV7-9,TRBD2,CASSSTSGSGSDTQYF,TGTGCCAGCAGCAGTACTAGCGGGAGCGGGTCAGATACGCAGTATTTT
-,TRBJ2-1,TRBV5-1,TRBD1,CASSPPTGGLGDEQFF,TGCGCCAGCAGCCCGCCGACAGGGGGGTTAGGCGATGAGCAGTTCTTC
few,TRBJ1-1,TRBV6-1,TRBD1,CASSSQGANTEAFF,TGTGCCAGCAGTTCACAGGGGGCGAACACTGAAGCTTTCTTT
-,TRBJ2-3,TRBV5-6,-,CASSSGIDTQYF,TGTGCCAGCAGCTCAGGGATAGATACGCAGTATTTT
-,TRBJ2-7,TRBV10-2,-,CASSESPLEAPYEQYF,TGCGCCAGCAGTGAGTCCCCCCTTGAGGCCCCCTACGAGCAGTACTTC
-,TRBJ2-1,TRBV27,TRBD2,CASSPLAGVTYNEQFF,TGTGCCAGCAGTCCCCTAGCGGGAGTAACCTACAATGAGCAGTTCTTC
-,TRBJ2-5,TRBV5-4,TRBD2,CASSLAAAGGQETQYF,TGTGCCAGCAGCTTGGCGGCAGCGGGGGGTCAAGAGACCCAGTACTTC
-,TRBJ1-6,TRBV15,-,CATSRVRDSYNSPLHF,TGTGCCACCAGCAGAGTTCGGGACTCCTATAATTCACCCCTCCACTTT
-,TRBJ2-2,TRBV19,-,CASTPPGIHTGELFF,TGTGCCAGTACCCCTCCCGGGATTCACACCGGGGAGCTGTTTTTT
-,TRBJ2-2,TRBV27,TRBD2,CASSSSGGATGELFF,TGTGCCAGCAGTTCTAGCGGGGGGGCGACCGGGGAGCTGTTTTTT
few,TRBJ1-5,TRBV12-5,-,CASGRGQGNQPQHF,TGTGCTAGTGGTCGGGGTCAAGGCAATCAGCCCCAGCATTTT
once,TRBJ1-1,TRBV20-1,TRBD1,CSAQGDTEAFF,TGCAGTGCTCAGGGGGACACTGAAGCTTTCTTT